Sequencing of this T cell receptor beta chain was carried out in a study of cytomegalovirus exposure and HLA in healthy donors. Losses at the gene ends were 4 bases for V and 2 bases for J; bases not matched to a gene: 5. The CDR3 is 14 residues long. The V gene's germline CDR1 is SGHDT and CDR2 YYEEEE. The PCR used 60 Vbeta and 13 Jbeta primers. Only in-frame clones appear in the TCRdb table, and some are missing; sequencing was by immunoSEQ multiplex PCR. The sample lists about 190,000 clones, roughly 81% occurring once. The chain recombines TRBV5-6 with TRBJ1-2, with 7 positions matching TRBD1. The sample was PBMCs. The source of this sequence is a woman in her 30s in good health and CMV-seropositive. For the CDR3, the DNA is TGTGCCAGCAGCACTGGAGGGGGCAACTATGGCTACACCTTC. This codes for CASSTGGGNYGYTF.